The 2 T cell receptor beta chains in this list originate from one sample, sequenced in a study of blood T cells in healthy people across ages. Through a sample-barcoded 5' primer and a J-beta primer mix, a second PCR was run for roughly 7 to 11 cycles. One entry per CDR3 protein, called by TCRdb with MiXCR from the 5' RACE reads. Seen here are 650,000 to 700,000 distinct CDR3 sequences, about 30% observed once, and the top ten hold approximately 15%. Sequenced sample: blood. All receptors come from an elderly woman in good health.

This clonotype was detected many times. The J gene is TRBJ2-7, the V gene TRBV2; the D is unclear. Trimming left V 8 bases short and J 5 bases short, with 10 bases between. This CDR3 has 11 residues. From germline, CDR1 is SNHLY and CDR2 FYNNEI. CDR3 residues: CASRWRNEQYF. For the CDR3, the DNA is TGTGCCAGCCGATGGCGGAACGAGCAGTACTTC.

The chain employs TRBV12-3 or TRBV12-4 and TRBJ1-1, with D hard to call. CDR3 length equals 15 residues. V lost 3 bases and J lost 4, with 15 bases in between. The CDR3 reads CASSFQVLPSTEAFF. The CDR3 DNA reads TGTGCCAGCAGTTTCCAGGTACTACCGAGCACTGAAGCTTTCTTT.